This TCR beta chain is from a study of human T cells and chemical hapten exposure. Broader study findings: The count of PT1 expanded TCRs correlated positively with patch test score.

The V gene lost 3 bases and the J gene lost 2 bases, with 7 bases spanning the gap. This CDR3 is built from 13 residues. MiXCR was run by TCRdb on the RACE reads, yielding one entry per CDR3 protein. This sample yields 89,000 or so distinct CDR3 sequences, of which about 6.6% are seen a single time; 1% to 1.5% belongs to the top ten. This clonotype was detected many times. The antigen is not known. The time point is: patch test 2, 6 weeks after DPC sensitization. Treatment indicated: therapeutic diphenylcyclopropenone sensitization with weekly scalp DPC. The sequencing here drew on whole blood, taken in connection with sensitization to the hapten diphenylcyclopropenone (DPC). The clonotype comes from a woman in her 30s with alopecia areata. Some clones in this sample may be carry-over from other donors' samples. The chain carries TRBV12-3 or TRBV12-4 and TRBJ1-1; no firm D call. CDR3 loop: CASSLPANTEAFF. In DNA, the CDR3 is TGTGCCAGCAGTTTGCCAGCTAACACTGAAGCTTTCTTT.